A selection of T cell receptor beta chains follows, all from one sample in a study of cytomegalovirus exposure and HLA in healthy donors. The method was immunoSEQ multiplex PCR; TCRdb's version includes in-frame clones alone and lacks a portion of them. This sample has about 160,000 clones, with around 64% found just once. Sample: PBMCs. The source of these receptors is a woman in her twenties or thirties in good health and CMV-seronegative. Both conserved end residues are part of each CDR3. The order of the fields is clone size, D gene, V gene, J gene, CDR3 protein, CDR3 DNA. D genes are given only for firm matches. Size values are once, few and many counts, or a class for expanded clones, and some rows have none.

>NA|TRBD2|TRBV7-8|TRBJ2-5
CASSLAPLAGVGETQYF
TGTGCCAGCAGCTTAGCCCCCTTAGCGGGAGTTGGAGAGACCCAGTACTTC
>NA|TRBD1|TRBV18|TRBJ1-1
CASSDRGAFF
TGTGCCAGCTCAGACAGGGGAGCTTTCTTT
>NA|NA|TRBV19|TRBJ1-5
CASFDVIRGNQPQHF
TGTGCCAGTTTTGATGTCATCAGGGGCAATCAGCCCCAGCATTTT
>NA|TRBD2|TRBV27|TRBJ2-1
CASSFELAGDNEQFF
TGTGCCAGCAGTTTCGAACTAGCGGGAGACAATGAGCAGTTCTTC
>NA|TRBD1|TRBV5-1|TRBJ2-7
CASSYRQGQGGEQYF
TGCGCCAGCAGCTACCGACAGGGTCAGGGTGGGGAGCAGTACTTC
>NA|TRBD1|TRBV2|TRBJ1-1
CASSVVQGAWTEAFF
TGTGCCAGCAGTGTAGTACAGGGGGCATGGACTGAAGCTTTCTTT
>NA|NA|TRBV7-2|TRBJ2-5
CASSPTRGIQETQYF
TGTGCCAGCAGCCCAACTCGGGGAATCCAAGAGACCCAGTACTTC
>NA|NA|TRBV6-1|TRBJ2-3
CASPGGRGGTDTQYF
TGTGCCAGCCCCGGAGGCAGGGGTGGGACAGATACGCAGTATTTT
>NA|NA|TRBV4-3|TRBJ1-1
CASSQVSGKNTEAFF
TGCGCCAGCAGCCAAGTTTCAGGGAAGAACACTGAAGCTTTCTTT
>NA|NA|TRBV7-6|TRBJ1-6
CASSRAQGSPLHF
TGTGCCAGCAGCCGGGCGCAGGGGTCACCCCTCCACTTT
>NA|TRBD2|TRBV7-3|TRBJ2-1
CASSLTAGGNNEQFF
TGTGCCAGCAGCTTAACCGCGGGGGGCAACAATGAGCAGTTCTTC
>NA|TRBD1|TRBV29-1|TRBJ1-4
CSARGGQVNEKLFF
TGCAGCGCCCGAGGTGGACAGGTCAATGAAAAACTGTTTTTT
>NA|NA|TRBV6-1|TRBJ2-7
CASSSGQYVYEQYF
TGTGCCAGCAGCAGTGGACAGTACGTCTACGAGCAGTACTTC
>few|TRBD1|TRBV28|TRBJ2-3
CASRGDSRVDTQYF
TGTGCCAGCAGGGGGGACAGCCGGGTCGATACGCAGTATTTT
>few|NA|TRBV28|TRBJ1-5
CASSPAEGWEPQHF
TGTGCCAGCAGTCCCGCCGAGGGATGGGAGCCCCAGCATTTT
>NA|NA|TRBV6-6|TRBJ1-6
CASSYTGQAGSPLHF
TGTGCCAGCAGTTACACGGGGCAAGCGGGGTCACCCCTCCACTTT
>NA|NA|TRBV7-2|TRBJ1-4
CASSLPPGKLFF
TGTGCCAGCAGCTTACCGCCGGGTAAACTGTTTTTT
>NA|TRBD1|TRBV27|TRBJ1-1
CASSMTGTEAFF
TGTGCCAGCAGCATGACAGGGACTGAAGCTTTCTTT
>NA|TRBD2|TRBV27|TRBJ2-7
CASSLSPKTLAGGPGSVYEQYF
TGTGCCAGCAGTTTATCCCCCAAAACATTAGCGGGAGGGCCAGGATCGGTCTACGAGCAGTACTTC
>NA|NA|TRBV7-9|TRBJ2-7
CASSLVRYEQYF
TGTGCCAGCAGCTTAGTACGGTACGAGCAGTACTTC
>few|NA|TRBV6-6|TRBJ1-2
CASSHTETVNYGYTF
TGTGCCAGCAGTCACACTGAGACAGTCAACTATGGCTACACCTTC
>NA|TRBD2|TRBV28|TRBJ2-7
CASSSLAGAYEQYF
TGTGCCAGCAGTTCTCTAGCGGGGGCCTACGAGCAGTACTTC
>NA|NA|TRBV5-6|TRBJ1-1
CASSLVAVSNTEAFF
TGTGCCAGCAGCCTGGTAGCCGTCAGTAACACTGAAGCTTTCTTT
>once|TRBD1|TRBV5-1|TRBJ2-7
CASSLSGRDRGNEQYF
TGCGCCAGCAGCTTGAGTGGGCGGGACAGGGGCAACGAGCAGTACTTC
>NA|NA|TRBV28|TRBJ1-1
CASSFWWGLNTEAFF
TGTGCCAGCAGTTTCTGGTGGGGCCTGAACACTGAAGCTTTCTTT
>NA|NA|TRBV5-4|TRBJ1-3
CASSQAARAGLSGNTIYF
TGTGCCAGCAGCCAGGCGGCTAGAGCAGGACTCTCTGGAAACACCATATATTTT
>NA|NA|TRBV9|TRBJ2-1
CASSVLGGAYNEQFF
TGTGCCAGCAGCGTACTCGGGGGAGCCTACAATGAGCAGTTCTTC
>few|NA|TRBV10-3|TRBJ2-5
CAISESTTETQYF
TGTGCCATCAGTGAGTCTACAACAGAGACCCAGTACTTC
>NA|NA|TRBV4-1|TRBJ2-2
CASSQDAENTGELFF
TGCGCCAGCAGCCAAGATGCGGAAAACACCGGGGAGCTGTTTTTT
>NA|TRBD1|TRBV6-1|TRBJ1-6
CASKPGQGNSPLHF
TGTGCCAGCAAGCCGGGACAGGGGAATTCACCCCTCCACTTT
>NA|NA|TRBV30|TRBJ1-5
CAWSAGPNQPQHF
TGTGCCTGGAGTGCAGGGCCCAATCAGCCCCAGCATTTT
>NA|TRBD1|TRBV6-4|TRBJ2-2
CASSDSGQGNTGELFF
TGTGCCAGCAGTGACTCTGGACAGGGGAACACCGGGGAGCTGTTTTTT
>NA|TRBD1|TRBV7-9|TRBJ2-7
CASSFGLTGDHEQYF
TGTGCCAGCAGCTTCGGTTTGACAGGGGACCACGAGCAGTACTTC
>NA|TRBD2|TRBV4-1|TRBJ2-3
CASSQGTSGGDTQYF
TGCGCCAGCAGCCAAGGGACTAGCGGGGGGGATACGCAGTATTTT
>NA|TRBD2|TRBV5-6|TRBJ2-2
CASSPGLALNTGELFF
TGTGCCAGCAGCCCTGGACTAGCGTTAAACACCGGGGAGCTGTTTTTT
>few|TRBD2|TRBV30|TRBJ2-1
CAWSASGRTEQFF
TGTGCCTGGAGTGCTAGCGGGAGGACTGAGCAGTTCTTC
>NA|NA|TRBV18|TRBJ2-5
CASSPNDGSSHQETQYF
TGTGCCAGCTCACCAAATGACGGGAGCTCGCATCAAGAGACCCAGTACTTC
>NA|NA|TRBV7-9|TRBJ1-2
CASSFSEQVYGYTF
TGTGCCAGCAGCTTTTCTGAACAGGTCTATGGCTACACCTTC
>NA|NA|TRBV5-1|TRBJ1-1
CASYHTRTEAFF
TGCGCCAGCTATCATACTAGGACTGAAGCTTTCTTT
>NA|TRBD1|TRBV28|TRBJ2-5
CASTPTAGTGGGETQYF
TGTGCCAGCACCCCCACGGCCGGGACAGGGGGCGGAGAGACCCAGTACTTC
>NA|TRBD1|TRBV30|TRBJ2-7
CAWSVGQGSYEQYF
TGTGCCTGGAGTGTGGGACAGGGTTCCTACGAGCAGTACTTC
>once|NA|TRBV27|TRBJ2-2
CASSPRNTGELFF
TGTGCCAGCAGTCCGAGGAACACCGGGGAGCTGTTTTTT
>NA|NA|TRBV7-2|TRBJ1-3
CASILGGHVSSGNTIYF
TGTGCCAGCATCTTGGGGGGTCACGTGAGCTCTGGAAACACCATATATTTT
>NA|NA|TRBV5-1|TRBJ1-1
CASSFTGTTKAFF
TGCGCCAGCAGCTTTACAGGGACCACTAAAGCTTTCTTT
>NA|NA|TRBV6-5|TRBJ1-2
CASSSGFYGYTF
TGTGCCAGCAGTTCGGGGTTTTATGGCTACACCTTC
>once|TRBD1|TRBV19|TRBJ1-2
CASIHRGSSYTF
TGTGCCAGCATCCACAGGGGTTCGAGCTACACCTTC
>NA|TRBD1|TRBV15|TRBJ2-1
CATSRGTGTTYNEQFF
TGTGCCACCAGCAGAGGGACAGGGACGACCTACAATGAGCAGTTCTTC
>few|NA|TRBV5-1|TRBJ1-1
CASSLDQGTEAFF
TGCGCCAGCAGCTTGGATCAGGGCACTGAAGCTTTCTTT
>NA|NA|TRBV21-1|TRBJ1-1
CASSSGQYTEAFF
TGTGCCAGCAGCAGTGGGCAGTACACTGAAGCTTTCTTT
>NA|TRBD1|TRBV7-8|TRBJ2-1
CASSARADRGAYNEQFF
TGTGCCAGCAGCGCCAGAGCGGACAGGGGGGCCTACAATGAGCAGTTCTTC